These 32 T cell receptor beta chains originate from one sample sequenced in a study of control samples from healthy donors and cancer patients. Only in-frame clones appear in the TCRdb table, and some are missing; sequencing was by immunoSEQ multiplex PCR. The sample shows approximately 150,000 clones, 88% of them seen only once. The sequenced material came from blood. Receptors originate from a man between 18 and 35 years old in good health.

This chain joins TRBV4-3 and TRBJ1-4, with 8 bases fitting TRBD1. The CDR3 length is 16 residues. Germline lookup yields CDR1 LGHNA and CDR2 YSLEER. J gave up 7 bases and V 4 bases, and 11 bases lay outside the gene matches. DNA of the CDR3: TGCGCCAGCAGCCGAACGCAAGGACAGGGATCTGAAAAACTGTTTTTT. This sequence encodes CASSRTQGQGSEKLFF.

The rearrangement joins TRBV7-8 to TRBJ2-7, with D possibly matching TRBD1 (6 bases). The germline V gene has CDR1 SGHVS and CDR2 FQNEAQ. Trimming left V 4 bases short and J 8 bases short, with 9 bases between. The CDR3 has 11 amino acids. For the CDR3, the DNA is TGTGCCAGCAGCTACGACAGGCAGCAGTACTTC. Residues: CASSYDRQQYF.

This sequence joins TRBV9 and TRBJ2-1; D ambiguous. The CDR3 has 15 residues. Germline CDR1 and CDR2: SGDLS and YYNGEE. Trimming pared 0 bases from V and 0 bases from J, leaving 7 bases between. The CDR3 region has the DNA TGTGCCAGCAGCGTAGGTGCCAGCTCCTACAATGAGCAGTTCTTC. This sequence encodes CASSVGASSYNEQFF.

The chain has TRBV4-3 and TRBJ1-1; D remains unclear. This CDR3 has 14 residues. The germline CDR1 and CDR2 sequences are LGHNA and YSLEER. Trimming shortened V by 0 bases and J by 1 base, and 6 bases separated the two germline ends. The CDR3 coding sequence is TGCGCCAGCAGCCAAGATTCCACGAACACTGAAGCTTTCTTT. It encodes CASSQDSTNTEAFF.

The CDR3 loop is CASTQYPSTDTQYF. The CDR3 bases are TGTGCCAGCACCCAATATCCAAGCACAGATACGCAGTATTTT. This chain links TRBV5-6 with TRBJ2-3; D unclear. The V end lost 6 bases, the J end lost 0 bases, and 11 bases lay between the germline ends. This CDR3 comprises 14 residues. Germline assignment: CDR1 SGHDT and CDR2 YYEEEE.

The chain carries TRBV6-5 and TRBJ2-7; the match to TRBD1 covers 9 bases. The CDR3 is 13 residues long. Looked up from germline, CDR1 is MNHEY and CDR2 is SVGAGI. J lost 2 bases, V lost 7 bases, and 3 bases had no gene match. The CDR3 protein is CASTNRGPYEQYF. DNA of the CDR3: TGTGCCAGCACCAACAGGGGGCCCTACGAGCAGTACTTC.

The chain links TRBV6-5 to TRBJ2-2; D ambiguous. The CDR3 has 14 residues. Germline V lookup: CDR1 MNHEY, CDR2 SVGAGI. Trimming shortened V by 6 bases and J by 4 bases, and 12 bases separated the two germline ends. CDR3 coding DNA: TGTGCCAGCAGGGCCCCGGCCTCCACCGGGGAGCTGTTTTTT. It translates to CASRAPASTGELFF.

The genes are TRBV2 and TRBJ1-1; tentatively, D is TRBD1 (6 bases). V was shortened by 5 bases and J by 0 bases, with 13 bases between the two germline ends. The CDR3 consists of 15 residues. The germline CDR1 and CDR2 sequences are SNHLY and FYNNEI. The CDR3 DNA reads TGTGCCAGCAGTCTGGACAGCTACATGAACACTGAAGCTTTCTTT. Translated, it gives CASSLDSYMNTEAFF.

This chain connects TRBV24-1 to TRBJ2-1, with 12 bases lining up with TRBD2. The CDR3 is 19 residues long. The germline V gene encodes CDR1 KGHDR and CDR2 SFDVKD. Losses at the gene ends were 3 bases for V and 0 bases for J; bases not matched to a gene: 8. The CDR3 here is CATSDPLAGGTSSYNEQFF. Written as DNA, the CDR3 is TGTGCCACCAGTGATCCACTAGCGGGGGGAACTAGCTCCTACAATGAGCAGTTCTTC.

The chain joins TRBV7-6 to TRBJ2-7; 7 bases map to TRBD1. The germline gives CDR1 SGHVS, CDR2 FNYEAQ. V was pared by 4 bases and J by 3 bases, with 6 bases of the junction left unmatched. CDR3 length: 14 residues. This CDR3 reads CASSSTGTVYEQYF. As DNA, the CDR3 is TGTGCCAGCAGCTCCACCGGGACAGTCTACGAGCAGTACTTC. Full variable domain (outside the CDR3, taken from reference TRBV7-6 and TRBJ2-7): GAGVSQSPRYKVTKRGQDVALRCDPISGHVSLYWYRQALGQGPEFLTYFNYEAQQDKSGLPNDRFSAERPEGSISTLTIQRTEQRDSAMYRCASSSTGTVYEQYFGPGTRLTVT.

The chain carries TRBV24-1 and TRBJ2-7, with D possibly being TRBD1 or TRBD2 (6 bases each). V dropped 4 bases and J dropped 1 base, with 16 bases sitting between them. Germline V gives CDR1 KGHDR, CDR2 SFDVKD. This CDR3 region has 16 residues. The CDR3 nucleotides read TGTGCCACCAGTGACCCCCGAGGGGGGAAGTCCTACGAGCAGTACTTC. Its translation is CATSDPRGGKSYEQYF.

J is TRBJ2-3 and V is TRBV9; 9 bases agree with TRBD1. Unmatched junction bases numbered 12, after V lost 4 bases and J lost 3 bases. CDR1 and CDR2 (germline): SGDLS, YYNGEE. The length of the CDR3 is 17 residues. The CDR3 region is CASSPAPGQGWTDTQYF. CDR3 coding DNA: TGTGCCAGCAGCCCCGCCCCCGGACAGGGGTGGACAGATACGCAGTATTTT.

The gene calls are TRBV7-9 and TRBJ2-1; 16 bases fit TRBD2. The J segment lost 8 bases and the V segment lost 4 bases, leaving 8 bases of the junction unmatched. This CDR3 region has 17 residues. Looked up from germline, CDR1 is SEHNR and CDR2 is FQNEAQ (reference sequence). CDR3 DNA sequence: TGTGCCAGCAGCTCGGGGACTAGCGGGGGGGCCACGGATGAGCAGTTCTTC. Its protein product is CASSSGTSGGATDEQFF.

The chain has TRBV5-5 and TRBJ2-3, with D perhaps TRBD1 (6 bases). This CDR3 spans 14 amino acids. Looked up from germline, CDR1 is SGHKS and CDR2 is YYEKEE (reference sequence). Trimming took 2 bases from V and 2 from J, leaving 9 bases between them. Here the CDR3 reads CASSLTGNTDTQYF. CDR3 DNA sequence: TGTGCCAGCAGCTTAACAGGGAACACAGATACGCAGTATTTT.

V gene TRBV4-1 combines with J gene TRBJ2-7; D perhaps matches TRBD2 (5 bases). With 1 base removed from V and 6 bases from J, the gap between germline ends came to 7 bases. This CDR3 is built from 12 residues. Germline V gives CDR1 MGHRA, CDR2 YSYEKL. CDR3 residues: CASSQAGFEQYF. The CDR3 DNA reads as TGCGCCAGCAGCCAAGCGGGGTTCGAGCAGTACTTC.

The chain joins TRBV10-3 to TRBJ1-1, with TRBD1 identical over 8 bases. The junction had 1 base not matched to a gene; V was cut back by 3 bases and J by 4 bases. This CDR3 is 13 amino acids long. Germline loops: CDR1 ENHRY, CDR2 SYGVKD. The CDR3 region is CAISDRGPTEAFF. In DNA form, the CDR3 reads TGTGCCATCAGTGACAGGGGGCCCACTGAAGCTTTCTTT.

This rearrangement joins TRBV6-5 to TRBJ1-1, with D possibly matching TRBD1 (6 bases). Looked up from germline, CDR1 is MNHEY and CDR2 is SVGAGI. The CDR3 extends over 14 amino acids. Trimming removed 2 bases from V and 3 bases from J, with 10 bases in between. The CDR3: CASSYGQGYTEAFF. The CDR3 DNA sequence: TGTGCCAGCAGTTACGGGCAGGGGTACACTGAAGCTTTCTTT.

This chain connects TRBV30 to TRBJ1-6; TRBD1 agrees at 8 bases. The J segment lost 2 bases and the V segment lost 3 bases, leaving 9 bases of the junction unmatched. The CDR3 length is 17 residues. Germline loops: CDR1 GTSNPN, CDR2 SVGIG (reference sequence). The CDR3 DNA follows: TGTGCCTGGAGCGCACGCGGACAGGGTGCCTATAATTCACCCCTCCACTTT. Encoded protein: CAWSARGQGAYNSPLHF. Together with reference TRBV30 and TRBJ1-6, the CDR3 gives the full variable domain: SQTIHQWPATLVQPVGSPLSLECTVEGTSNPNLYWYRQAAGRGLQLLFYSVGIGQISSEVPQNLSASRPQDRQFILSSKKLLLSDSGFYLCAWSARGQGAYNSPLHFGNGTRLTVT.

This sequence joins TRBV6-5 and TRBJ1-2; possibly TRBD1 for D (5 bases). The CDR3 covers 13 residues. The V and J ends lost 6 bases and 4 bases respectively, with 12 bases between them. Germline assignment: CDR1 MNHEY and CDR2 SVGAGI. In nucleotides, the CDR3 is TGTGCCAGCAGGAAGACAGTTTCCTATGGCTACACCTTC. Encoded protein: CASRKTVSYGYTF.

V usage is TRBV4-3 and J usage is TRBJ2-5, with 7 bases lining up with TRBD1. The germline CDR1 and CDR2 sequences are LGHNA and YSLEER. CDR3 length: 15 residues. V lost 0 bases and J lost 5; bases outside the gene matches: 6. The CDR3 DNA is TGCGCCAGCAGCCAAGATCGAGGGGGCTGGGAGACCCAGTACTTC. Translation gives CASSQDRGGWETQYF.

The chain recombines TRBV24-1 with TRBJ2-5; D is uncertain. The CDR3 spans 14 residues. V was clipped by 4 bases and J by 7 bases, with 15 bases between them. CDR1 and CDR2 from the germline V gene are KGHDR and SFDVKD. Written as DNA, the CDR3 is TGTGCCACCAGTGACCACGACCCGTTGGGGACCCAGTACTTC. Residues: CATSDHDPLGTQYF.

In nucleotides, the CDR3 is TGTGCCAGCAGTACTAGCGGCACAGATACGCAGTATTTT. As protein: CASSTSGTDTQYF. The chain combines TRBV6-4 with TRBJ2-3, with TRBD2 matching over 7 bases. Trimming removed 5 bases from V and 1 base from J; junction bases left unmatched: 0. The CDR3 has 13 amino acids. Germline V gene data show CDR1 as MRHNA and CDR2 as SNTAGT.

This chain uses TRBV5-1 with TRBJ1-3; no clear D. Germline V gene data show CDR1 as SGHRS and CDR2 as YFSETQ. This CDR3 has 15 amino acids. Trimming removed 3 bases from V and 4 bases from J, with 14 bases in between. The CDR3 bases are TGCGCCAGCAGCTCCGGTGTCGAGGACGGAAACACCATATATTTT. Residues: CASSSGVEDGNTIYF.

The chain is built from TRBV30 and TRBJ2-4; 9 nucleotides match TRBD2. This CDR3 comprises 14 residues. J was trimmed by 0 bases and V by 4 bases; bases with no gene match: 1. Germline V gene lookup returns CDR1 GTSNPN and CDR2 SVGIG (reference sequence). CDR3 region: CAWTTSGAKNIQYF. The CDR3 coding sequence is TGTGCCTGGACGACTAGCGGAGCCAAAAACATTCAGTACTTC.

In its sample, this clone was seen a few times. The chain links TRBV5-1 to TRBJ1-1; no definite D call. The CDR3 contains 14 residues. V lost 4 bases and J lost 1, with 11 bases in between. CDR1 SGHRS and CDR2 YFSETQ come from the germline V gene. As DNA, the CDR3 is TGCGCCAGCAGCCAATGGGTTACGAACACTGAAGCTTTCTTT. Amino acid sequence: CASSQWVTNTEAFF.

The chain carries TRBV9 and TRBJ1-1; 9 nucleotides line up with TRBD1. The V gene end was trimmed by 4 bases and the J gene end by 4 bases; junction bases not matched to a gene: 5. The CDR3 consists of 14 residues. Germline-derived CDR1 and CDR2 are SGDLS and YYNGEE. The CDR3 region is CASSPRQGGTEAFF. CDR3 bases: TGTGCCAGCAGCCCTAGACAGGGGGGCACTGAAGCTTTCTTT.

The gene calls are TRBV28 and TRBJ2-7; tentatively, D is TRBD2 (6 bases). The CDR3 contains 14 residues. The V gene lost 5 bases and the J gene lost 7 bases, with 18 bases spanning the gap. CDR1 and CDR2 (germline): MDHEN, SYDVKM. Here the CDR3 reads CASSGPRPGREQYF. The CDR3 DNA sequence: TGTGCCAGCAGTGGACCCAGACCTGGGAGGGAGCAGTACTTC.

This rearrangement joins TRBV5-6 to TRBJ1-1; TRBD1 aligns across 9 bases. The CDR3 runs 16 residues. Germline V gene lookup returns CDR1 SGHDT and CDR2 YYEEEE. J was trimmed by 5 bases and V by 0 bases; bases with no gene match: 8. The chain's CDR3 is CASSLARGQGGTEAFF. The CDR3 DNA sequence: TGTGCCAGCAGCTTGGCCCGGGGACAGGGCGGGACTGAAGCTTTCTTT. The entire variable domain, with the rest obtained from reference TRBV5-6 and TRBJ1-1, is as follows: DAGVTQSPTHLIKTRGQQVTLRCSPKSGHDTVSWYQQALGQGPQFIFQYYEEEERQRGNFPDRFSGHQFPNYSSELNVNALLLGDSALYLCASSLARGQGGTEAFFGQGTRLTVV.

V is TRBV3-1 (or the pseudogene TRBV3-2) and J is TRBJ2-1, with TRBD2 matching 8 bases. V lost 0 bases to trimming and J lost 1 base; unmatched junction nucleotides: 2. Germline CDR1 is LGHDT and CDR2 is YNNKEL (reference sequence). The CDR3 sequence is 16 residues long. The CDR3 coding sequence is TGTGCCAGCAGCCAAGATAGCGGGGCATCCTACAATGAGCAGTTCTTC. Residues: CASSQDSGASYNEQFF.

The V call is TRBV7-2, the J call TRBJ2-5; D may be TRBD1 (7 bases). The V gene lost 1 base and the J gene lost 4 bases, with 16 bases spanning the gap. This CDR3 region has 16 residues. The germline V gene has CDR1 SGHTA and CDR2 FQGNSA. CDR3 in amino acids: CASSLVARRGVETQYF. For the CDR3, the DNA is TGTGCCAGCAGCTTAGTAGCCCGCAGGGGGGTAGAGACCCAGTACTTC.

This clone was found once. The CDR3 bases are TGTGCCAGCAGTGATGTGGGATCGTCTGGAAACACCATATATTTT. Its protein product is CASSDVGSSGNTIYF. The V and J genes are TRBV2 and TRBJ1-3; no firm D call. The CDR3 runs 15 residues. The V and J ends lost 3 bases and 1 base respectively, with 10 bases between them. Germline V CDR1 and CDR2: SNHLY, FYNNEI.

The chain carries TRBV9 and TRBJ2-5; D perhaps matches TRBD2 (5 bases). Germline-derived CDR1 and CDR2 are SGDLS and YYNGEE. V was cut by 4 bases and J by 5 bases, with 12 bases left in between. The CDR3 is 13 residues long. This CDR3 is CASSTTPGETQYF. The CDR3 coding sequence is TGTGCCAGCAGCACGACACCGGGGGAGACCCAGTACTTC.